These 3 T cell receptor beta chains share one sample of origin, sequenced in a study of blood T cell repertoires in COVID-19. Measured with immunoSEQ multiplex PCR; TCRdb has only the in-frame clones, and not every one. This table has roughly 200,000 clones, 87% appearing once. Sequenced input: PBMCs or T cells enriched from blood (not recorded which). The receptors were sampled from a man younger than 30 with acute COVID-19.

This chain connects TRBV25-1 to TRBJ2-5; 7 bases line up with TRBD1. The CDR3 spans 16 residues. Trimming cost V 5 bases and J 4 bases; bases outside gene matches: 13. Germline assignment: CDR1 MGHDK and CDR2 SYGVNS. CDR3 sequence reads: CASSSRQGQFRETQYF. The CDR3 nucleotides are TGTGCCAGCAGTAGTCGACAGGGACAGTTTAGAGAGACCCAGTACTTC. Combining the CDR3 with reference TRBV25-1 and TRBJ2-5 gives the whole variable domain EADIYQTPRYLVIGTGKKITLECSQTMGHDKMYWYQQDPGMELHLIHYSYGVNSTEKGDLSSESTVSRIRTEHFPLTLESARPSHTSQYLCASSSRQGQFRETQYFGPGTRLLVL.

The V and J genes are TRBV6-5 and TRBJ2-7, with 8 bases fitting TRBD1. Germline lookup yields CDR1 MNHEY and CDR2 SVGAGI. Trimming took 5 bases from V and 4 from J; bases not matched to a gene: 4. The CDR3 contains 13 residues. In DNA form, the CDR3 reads TGTGCCAGCAGTCTTCGGGACAGGTACGAGCAGTACTTC. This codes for CASSLRDRYEQYF.

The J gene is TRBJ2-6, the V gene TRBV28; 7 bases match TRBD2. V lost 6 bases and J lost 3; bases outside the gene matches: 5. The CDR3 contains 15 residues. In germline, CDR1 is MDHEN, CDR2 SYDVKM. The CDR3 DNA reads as TGTGCCAGCAGCCTTGCGGGGGTTGGGGCCAACGTCCTGACTTTC. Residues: CASSLAGVGANVLTF.